The rows below give T cell receptor beta chains drawn from one sample of a study of CD8+CD57+ T cells in acquired aplastic anemia. Via MiXCR, TCRdb re-called the reads, giving one row per CDR3 protein. This table has over 150,000 distinct CDR3 sequences, less than 60% appearing once. The source material was sorted CD4+, CD8+, or CD8+CD57+ T cells (not recorded which) from PBMCs. The receptors shown here come from a human donor with aplastic anemia. Each CDR3 is given with its conserved first and last residue. Fields, in order: D gene, J gene, V gene, clone size, CDR3 DNA, CDR3 protein. D genes are given only for firm matches. Size values are once, few and many counts, or a class for expanded clones, and some rows have none.

d_gene: NA
j_gene: TRBJ1-1
v_gene: TRBV29-1
abundance: NA
CDR3nt: TGTAGCGTGGAAAAAGGCGGGGACGGGGTAAAAGGGACTGAAGCTTTCTTT
CDR3aa: CSVEKGGDGVKGTEAFF

d_gene: NA
j_gene: TRBJ1-2
v_gene: TRBV11-3
abundance: NA
CDR3nt: TGTGCCAGCAGCTACGACGGGTTAGGCTACACCTTC
CDR3aa: CASSYDGLGYTF

d_gene: NA
j_gene: TRBJ2-5
v_gene: TRBV12-3/TRBV12-4
abundance: many
CDR3nt: TGTGCCAGCAGTTTAGCTGCAGGGGTCGAGACCCAGTACTTC
CDR3aa: CASSLAAGVETQYF

d_gene: TRBD1
j_gene: TRBJ1-2
v_gene: TRBV12-3/TRBV12-4
abundance: NA
CDR3nt: TGTGCCAGCAGTTTATCACAGGGGGTTGGCTACACCTTC
CDR3aa: CASSLSQGVGYTF

d_gene: TRBD1
j_gene: TRBJ1-2
v_gene: TRBV11-2
abundance: few
CDR3nt: TGTGCCAGCAGCTTATCTGGCTTGGGCAGGGGGACGAGGGACTGTGGCTACACCTTC
CDR3aa: CASSLSGLGRGTRDCGYTF

d_gene: NA
j_gene: TRBJ1-1
v_gene: TRBV2
abundance: few
CDR3nt: TGTGCCAGCAGTGAACAGGGGCGCAGGACTGAAGCTTTCTTT
CDR3aa: CASSEQGRRTEAFF

d_gene: NA
j_gene: TRBJ1-4
v_gene: TRBV6-1
abundance: few
CDR3nt: TGTGCCAGCAGCCCCAGGGTTCCTAATGAAAAACTGTTTTTT
CDR3aa: CASSPRVPNEKLFF

d_gene: TRBD2
j_gene: TRBJ2-5
v_gene: TRBV5-1
abundance: many
CDR3nt: TGCGCCAGCAGCTTGGCCCTAGCGGGACAAGCGGAGACCCAGTACTTC
CDR3aa: CASSLALAGQAETQYF

d_gene: NA
j_gene: TRBJ2-2
v_gene: TRBV4-2
abundance: NA
CDR3nt: TGTGCCAGCGGATTTGGTGAGGAGCTGTTTTTT
CDR3aa: CASGFGEELFF

d_gene: NA
j_gene: TRBJ2-7
v_gene: TRBV5-1
abundance: NA
CDR3nt: TGCGGGAGGGGACAAAGCGGGGTCCCTACCTACGTGCAGTACTTC
CDR3aa: CGRGQSGVPTYVQYF

d_gene: NA
j_gene: TRBJ2-7
v_gene: TRBV12-3/TRBV12-4
abundance: NA
CDR3nt: TGTGCCAGCAGCCCGGACGCGTACGAGCAGTACTTC
CDR3aa: CASSPDAYEQYF

d_gene: NA
j_gene: TRBJ2-1
v_gene: TRBV10-2
abundance: few
CDR3nt: TGCGCCAGCAGTGAGCTGGATGAGCAGTTCTTC
CDR3aa: CASSELDEQFF

d_gene: TRBD2
j_gene: TRBJ2-7
v_gene: TRBV20-1
abundance: many
CDR3nt: TGCAGTGCTCGTTCGGGGACTAGCGGTTCCTACGAGCAGTACTTC
CDR3aa: CSARSGTSGSYEQYF

d_gene: TRBD2
j_gene: TRBJ2-2
v_gene: TRBV18
abundance: NA
CDR3nt: TGTGCCAGCTCACTAGGGACTAGCGGGGAGCTGTTTTTT
CDR3aa: CASSLGTSGELFF

d_gene: NA
j_gene: TRBJ2-1
v_gene: TRBV9
abundance: many
CDR3nt: TGTGCCAGCAGCGGAGGGTGGTGGAACAGTTACAATGAGCAGTTCTTC
CDR3aa: CASSGGWWNSYNEQFF

d_gene: NA
j_gene: TRBJ1-1
v_gene: TRBV19
abundance: many
CDR3nt: TGTGCCAGTAGTCAGCAGGGGTACGAAGCTTTCTTT
CDR3aa: CASSQQGYEAFF

d_gene: TRBD1
j_gene: TRBJ2-4
v_gene: TRBV25-1
abundance: NA
CDR3nt: TGTGCCAGCAGTGGGCACACAGGGGGGAACATTCAGTACTTC
CDR3aa: CASSGHTGGNIQYF

d_gene: NA
j_gene: TRBJ1-1
v_gene: TRBV6-1
abundance: many
CDR3nt: TGTGCCAGCAGTCAAGGGACATACACTGAAGCTTTCTTT
CDR3aa: CASSQGTYTEAFF

d_gene: TRBD2
j_gene: TRBJ2-5
v_gene: TRBV19
abundance: NA
CDR3nt: TGTGCCAGTAGGTCACTAGCGGCAGAGACCCAGTACTTC
CDR3aa: CASRSLAAETQYF

d_gene: TRBD1
j_gene: TRBJ1-1
v_gene: TRBV10-3
abundance: NA
CDR3nt: TGTGCCATCAGTGACCCCGGGACAGGGGGACATACTGAAGCTTTCTTT
CDR3aa: CAISDPGTGGHTEAFF

d_gene: NA
j_gene: TRBJ2-1
v_gene: TRBV20-1
abundance: many
CDR3nt: TGCAGTGCTAGAGACACTACCGGGACTCCCTACAATGAGCAGTTCTTC
CDR3aa: CSARDTTGTPYNEQFF

d_gene: NA
j_gene: TRBJ1-1
v_gene: TRBV3-1
abundance: many
CDR3nt: TGTGCCAGCAGCCAGTCGACAGGAAACCGTGAAGCTTTCTTT
CDR3aa: CASSQSTGNREAFF

d_gene: TRBD1
j_gene: TRBJ1-2
v_gene: TRBV11-3
abundance: NA
CDR3nt: TGTGCCAGCAGCTTAGGACAGGGGAGATTGGATGGCTACACCTTC
CDR3aa: CASSLGQGRLDGYTF

d_gene: NA
j_gene: TRBJ2-1
v_gene: TRBV10-3
abundance: NA
CDR3nt: TGTGCCATCAGTGACGAAAATGAGCAGTTCTTC
CDR3aa: CAISDENEQFF

d_gene: NA
j_gene: TRBJ2-7
v_gene: TRBV7-8
abundance: many
CDR3nt: TGTGCCAGCAGCTTACAGGACAGCTACGAGCAGTACTTC
CDR3aa: CASSLQDSYEQYF

d_gene: TRBD2
j_gene: TRBJ2-7
v_gene: TRBV11-1
abundance: NA
CDR3nt: TGTGCCAGCAGCTTAGACGGCGGGGGGGCCGAAGAGCAGTACTTC
CDR3aa: CASSLDGGGAEEQYF

d_gene: NA
j_gene: TRBJ1-2
v_gene: TRBV19
abundance: NA
CDR3nt: TGTGCCAGTAGTATCATAGGACCTGGGTATGGCTACACCTTC
CDR3aa: CASSIIGPGYGYTF

d_gene: TRBD1
j_gene: TRBJ2-3
v_gene: TRBV10-3
abundance: NA
CDR3nt: TGTGCCATCAGTGAGCGGGGGACAGGGGGGGCAGATACGCAGTATTTT
CDR3aa: CAISERGTGGADTQYF

d_gene: NA
j_gene: TRBJ2-5
v_gene: TRBV2
abundance: NA
CDR3nt: TGTGCCAGCAGTGACCAGGTACACCAAGAGACCCAGTACTTC
CDR3aa: CASSDQVHQETQYF

d_gene: NA
j_gene: TRBJ2-7
v_gene: TRBV5-1
abundance: many
CDR3nt: TGCGCCAGCAGGTTTTTGGTGGGAGGATCCTACGAGCAGTACTTC
CDR3aa: CASRFLVGGSYEQYF

d_gene: NA
j_gene: TRBJ1-5
v_gene: TRBV2
abundance: NA
CDR3nt: TGTGCCAGCAGGGGGACGGTAGACCAGCCCCAGCATTTT
CDR3aa: CASRGTVDQPQHF

d_gene: NA
j_gene: TRBJ2-7
v_gene: TRBV20-1
abundance: many
CDR3nt: TGCAGTGCCCATAGCGGATTAAACTCCTACGAGCAGTACTTC
CDR3aa: CSAHSGLNSYEQYF

d_gene: NA
j_gene: TRBJ1-1
v_gene: TRBV10-2
abundance: few
CDR3nt: TGCGCCAGCAGTGAGGGAGGCAGTGAAGCTTTCTTT
CDR3aa: CASSEGGSEAFF

d_gene: NA
j_gene: TRBJ1-1
v_gene: TRBV29-1
abundance: once
CDR3nt: TGCAGCGTTGAGTTTTTGGACGGTTTCTTT
CDR3aa: CSVEFLDGFF

d_gene: NA
j_gene: TRBJ1-3
v_gene: TRBV15
abundance: NA
CDR3nt: TGTGCCACCAGCGTCCAATTGTTCTCTGGAAACACCATATATTTT
CDR3aa: CATSVQLFSGNTIYF

d_gene: TRBD1
j_gene: TRBJ1-2
v_gene: TRBV20-1
abundance: many
CDR3nt: TGCAGTGCTACTCTCGACAGGGACCACTATGGCTACACCTTC
CDR3aa: CSATLDRDHYGYTF

d_gene: TRBD2
j_gene: TRBJ2-7
v_gene: TRBV5-1
abundance: NA
CDR3nt: TGCGCCAGTACATTAGCGGGAGATATCGAGCAGTACTTC
CDR3aa: CASTLAGDIEQYF

d_gene: TRBD1
j_gene: TRBJ2-7
v_gene: TRBV7-9
abundance: NA
CDR3nt: TGTGCCAGCAGCTTAGAAGGGGGCAGGACCTACGAGCAGTACTTC
CDR3aa: CASSLEGGRTYEQYF

d_gene: NA
j_gene: TRBJ2-2
v_gene: TRBV5-1
abundance: NA
CDR3nt: TGCGCCAGCAGCGACTTCGGGGGGCGGAACACCGGGGAGCTGTTTTTT
CDR3aa: CASSDFGGRNTGELFF

d_gene: NA
j_gene: TRBJ1-6
v_gene: TRBV12-3/TRBV12-4
abundance: NA
CDR3nt: TGTGCCAGCAGCGCGCGTGGAGATAATTCACCCCTCCACTTT
CDR3aa: CASSARGDNSPLHF

d_gene: TRBD2
j_gene: TRBJ2-3
v_gene: TRBV5-1
abundance: many
CDR3nt: TGCGCCAGCAGCTTGGAGGGCGGGAGAGGAGATACGCAGTATTTT
CDR3aa: CASSLEGGRGDTQYF

d_gene: NA
j_gene: TRBJ1-5
v_gene: TRBV10-2
abundance: NA
CDR3nt: TGTGCCAGCAGTTCCAATCAGGGAATAGGTCAGCCCCAGCATTTT
CDR3aa: CASSSNQGIGQPQHF

d_gene: TRBD1
j_gene: TRBJ1-3
v_gene: TRBV5-5
abundance: many
CDR3nt: TGTGCCAGCGTTGGACAGGGGCCAGGAAACACCATATATTTT
CDR3aa: CASVGQGPGNTIYF

d_gene: NA
j_gene: TRBJ2-7
v_gene: TRBV7-9
abundance: few
CDR3nt: TGTGCCAGCAGCTTAGGAGCGAGCGAGCAGTACTTC
CDR3aa: CASSLGASEQYF

d_gene: NA
j_gene: TRBJ1-1
v_gene: TRBV19
abundance: NA
CDR3nt: TGTGCCAGTAGTATAGAAGGGGACACTGAAGCTTTCTTT
CDR3aa: CASSIEGDTEAFF

d_gene: NA
j_gene: TRBJ2-7
v_gene: TRBV7-9
abundance: NA
CDR3nt: TGTGCCAGCAGCCCGGGACCAGCCTACGAGCAGTACTTC
CDR3aa: CASSPGPAYEQYF

d_gene: NA
j_gene: TRBJ1-2
v_gene: TRBV25-1
abundance: NA
CDR3nt: TGTGCCAGCAGTGAATCCAGGGGCAGTAACGAAGGCTACACCTTC
CDR3aa: CASSESRGSNEGYTF

d_gene: NA
j_gene: TRBJ1-5
v_gene: TRBV6-1
abundance: few
CDR3nt: TGTGCCAGCAGTGAAGGGGGGGTGGGTCAGCCCCAGCATTTT
CDR3aa: CASSEGGVGQPQHF